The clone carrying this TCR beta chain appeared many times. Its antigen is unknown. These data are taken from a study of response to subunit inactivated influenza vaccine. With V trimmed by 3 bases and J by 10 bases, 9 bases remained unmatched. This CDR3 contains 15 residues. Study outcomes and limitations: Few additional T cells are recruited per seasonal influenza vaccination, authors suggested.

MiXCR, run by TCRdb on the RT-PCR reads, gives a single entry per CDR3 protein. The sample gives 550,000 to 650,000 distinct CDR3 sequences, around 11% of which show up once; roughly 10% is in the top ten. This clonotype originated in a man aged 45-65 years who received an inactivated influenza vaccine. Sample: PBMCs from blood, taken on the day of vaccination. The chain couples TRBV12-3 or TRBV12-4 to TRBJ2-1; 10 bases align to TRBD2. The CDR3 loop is CASSFPAGGPREQFF. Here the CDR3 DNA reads TGTGCCAGCAGTTTCCCAGCGGGGGGGCCGAGGGAGCAGTTCTTC.